Listed here are 5 T cell receptor beta chains from one sample, sequenced in a study of blood T cell repertoires in COVID-19. Sequencing used immunoSEQ multiplex PCR; TCRdb keeps in-frame clones, though not all of them. The sample yields about 99,000 clones, roughly 80% seen once. The specimen sequenced was peripheral blood. The origin of the receptors is a man aged 55 to 70 with acute or convalescent COVID-19.

This sequence joins TRBV6-2 or TRBV6-3 and TRBJ2-7; 10 nucleotides agree with TRBD2. CDR1 and CDR2 from the germline V gene are MNHEY and SVGEGT. This CDR3 is 19 amino acids long. With V trimmed by 0 bases and J by 0 bases, 11 bases remained unmatched. The CDR3 protein is CASSYSSISGGQSSYEQYF. In DNA, the CDR3 is TGTGCCAGCAGTTACTCGAGTATTAGCGGGGGGCAGAGCTCCTACGAGCAGTACTTC.

The rearrangement uses TRBV6-2 or TRBV6-3 and TRBJ2-6, with a tentative D call TRBD2 (6 bases). Trimming left V 2 bases short and J 4 bases short, with 9 bases between. The CDR3 loop spans 15 amino acids. The germline V gene has CDR1 MNHEY and CDR2 SVGEGT. The CDR3, as DNA: TGTGCCAGCAGTTACGGAGGGTTAGGGGCCAACGTCCTGACTTTC. Translating gives CASSYGGLGANVLTF.

V and J are TRBV21-1 and TRBJ1-5; no check of the table's D call, TRBD1, against the DNA was made. TRBV21-1 is a pseudogene. The CDR3 contains 17 residues. The CDR3 nucleotides read TGTGCCAGCCCTGGGGGCAGTTTAAGGTTAGGGAATCAGCCCCAGCATTTT. It encodes CASPGGSLRLGNQPQHF.

This CDR3 reads CASKEAARYREQYF. CDR3 DNA: TGTGCCAGTAAGGAGGCAGCAAGATATAGGGAGCAGTACTTC. V usage is TRBV19 and J usage is TRBJ2-7; D might be TRBD2 (5 bases). Germline V gene data show CDR1 as LNHDA and CDR2 as SQIVND (reference sequence). V lost 7 bases and J lost 7, with 20 bases in between. CDR3 size: 14 residues.

J is TRBJ2-5 and V is TRBV6-1; the D gene is possibly TRBD2 (5 bases). The CDR3 contains 15 residues. Trimming shortened V by 1 base and J by 0 bases, and 9 bases separated the two germline ends. The germline V gene has CDR1 MNHNS and CDR2 SASEGT. The CDR3 here is CASSEGRADQETQYF. The CDR3 region has the DNA TGTGCCAGCAGTGAAGGGCGGGCAGACCAAGAGACCCAGTACTTC.